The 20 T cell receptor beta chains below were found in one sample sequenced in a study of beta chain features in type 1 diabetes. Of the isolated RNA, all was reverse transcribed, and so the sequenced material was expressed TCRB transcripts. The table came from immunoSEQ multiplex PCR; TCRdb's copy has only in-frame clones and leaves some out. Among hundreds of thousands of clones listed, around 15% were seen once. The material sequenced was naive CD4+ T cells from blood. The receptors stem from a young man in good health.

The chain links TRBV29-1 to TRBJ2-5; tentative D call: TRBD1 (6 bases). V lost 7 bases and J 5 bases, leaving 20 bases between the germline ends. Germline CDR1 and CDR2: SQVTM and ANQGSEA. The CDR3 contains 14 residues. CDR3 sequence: CSARPGGSAETQYF. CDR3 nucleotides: TGCAGCGCCCGACCTGGGGGCAGCGCCGAGACCCAGTACTTC.

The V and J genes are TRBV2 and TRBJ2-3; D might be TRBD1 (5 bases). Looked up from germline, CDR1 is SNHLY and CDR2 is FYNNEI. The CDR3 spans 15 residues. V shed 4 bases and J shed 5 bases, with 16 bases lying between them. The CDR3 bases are TGTGCCAGCAGTGTTACCCTCCGCAGGGAAGATACGCAGTATTTT. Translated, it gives CASSVTLRREDTQYF.

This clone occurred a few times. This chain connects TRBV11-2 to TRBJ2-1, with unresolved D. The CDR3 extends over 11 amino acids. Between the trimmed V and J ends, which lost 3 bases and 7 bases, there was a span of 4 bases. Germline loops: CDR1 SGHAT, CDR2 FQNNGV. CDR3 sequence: CASSLKNEQFF. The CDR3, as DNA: TGTGCCAGCAGCTTGAAAAATGAGCAGTTCTTC.

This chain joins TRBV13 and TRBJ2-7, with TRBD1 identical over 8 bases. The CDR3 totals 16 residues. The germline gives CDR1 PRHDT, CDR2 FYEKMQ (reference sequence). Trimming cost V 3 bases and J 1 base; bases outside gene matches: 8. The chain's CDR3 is CASSFVRDRNSYEQYF. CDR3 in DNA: TGTGCCAGCAGCTTTGTTCGGGACAGGAATTCCTACGAGCAGTACTTC.

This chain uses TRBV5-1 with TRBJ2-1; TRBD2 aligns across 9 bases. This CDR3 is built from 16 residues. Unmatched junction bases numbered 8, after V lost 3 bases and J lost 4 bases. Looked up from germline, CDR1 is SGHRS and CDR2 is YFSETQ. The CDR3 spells CASSSVRTSEYNEQFF. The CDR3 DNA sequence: TGCGCCAGCAGCTCGGTTCGGACTAGCGAGTACAATGAGCAGTTCTTC.

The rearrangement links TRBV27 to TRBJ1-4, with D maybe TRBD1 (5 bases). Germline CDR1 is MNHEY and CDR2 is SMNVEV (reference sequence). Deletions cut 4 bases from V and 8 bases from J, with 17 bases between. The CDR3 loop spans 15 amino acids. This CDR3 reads CASSSLGLLEEKLFF. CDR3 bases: TGTGCCAGCAGTTCCCTGGGACTTCTGGAGGAAAAACTGTTTTTT.

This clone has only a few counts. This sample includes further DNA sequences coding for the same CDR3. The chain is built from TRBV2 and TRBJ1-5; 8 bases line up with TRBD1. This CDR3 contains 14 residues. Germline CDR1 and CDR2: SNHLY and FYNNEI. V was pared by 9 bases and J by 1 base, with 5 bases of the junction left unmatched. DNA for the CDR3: TGTGCCAGTTCGGGGACAGGAAGCAATCAGCCCCAGCATTTT. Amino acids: CASSGTGSNQPQHF.

The CDR3 DNA reads as TGTGCCAGCTCACCTCCCGGACTAGCGGGAGGCAGTGAGCAGTTCTTC. It translates to CASSPPGLAGGSEQFF. The rearrangement joins TRBV18 to TRBJ2-1, with TRBD2 matching 14 bases. V was clipped by 3 bases and J by 9 bases; unmatched bases: 7. Germline V gene data show CDR1 as KGHSH and CDR2 as LQKENI. This CDR3 contains 16 residues.

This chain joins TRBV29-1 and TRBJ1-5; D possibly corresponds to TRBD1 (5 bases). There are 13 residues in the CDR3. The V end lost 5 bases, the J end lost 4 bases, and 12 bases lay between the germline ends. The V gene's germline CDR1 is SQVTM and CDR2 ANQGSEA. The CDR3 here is CSVSGGGNQPQHF. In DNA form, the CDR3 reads TGCAGCGTTTCGGGGGGTGGAAATCAGCCCCAGCATTTT.

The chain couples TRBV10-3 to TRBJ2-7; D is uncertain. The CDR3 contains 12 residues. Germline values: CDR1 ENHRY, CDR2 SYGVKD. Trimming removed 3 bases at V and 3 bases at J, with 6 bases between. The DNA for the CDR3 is TGTGCCATCAGTGAAACAGACTACGAGCAGTACTTC. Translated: CAISETDYEQYF.

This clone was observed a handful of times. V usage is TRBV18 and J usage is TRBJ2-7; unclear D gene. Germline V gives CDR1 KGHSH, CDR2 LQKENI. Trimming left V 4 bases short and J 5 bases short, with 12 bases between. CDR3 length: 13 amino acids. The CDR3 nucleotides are TGTGCCAGCTCACAGGGTCGCAAGAACGAGCAGTACTTC. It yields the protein CASSQGRKNEQYF.

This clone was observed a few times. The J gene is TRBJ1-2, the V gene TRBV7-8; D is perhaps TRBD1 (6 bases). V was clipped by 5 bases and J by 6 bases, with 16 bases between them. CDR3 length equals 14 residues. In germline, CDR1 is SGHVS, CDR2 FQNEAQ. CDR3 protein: CASSPDSPRDGYTF. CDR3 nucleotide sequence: TGTGCCAGCAGCCCGGACAGCCCTAGGGATGGCTACACCTTC.

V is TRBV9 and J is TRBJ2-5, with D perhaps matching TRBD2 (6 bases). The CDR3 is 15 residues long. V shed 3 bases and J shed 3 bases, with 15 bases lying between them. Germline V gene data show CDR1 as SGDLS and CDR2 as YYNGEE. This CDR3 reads CASSGPRLGKETQYF. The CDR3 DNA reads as TGTGCCAGCAGCGGCCCCAGACTAGGAAAAGAGACCCAGTACTTC.

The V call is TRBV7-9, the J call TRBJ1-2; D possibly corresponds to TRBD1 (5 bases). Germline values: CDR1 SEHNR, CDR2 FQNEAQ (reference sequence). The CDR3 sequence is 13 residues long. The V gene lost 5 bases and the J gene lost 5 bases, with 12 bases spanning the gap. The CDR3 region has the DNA TGTGCCAGCAGCCTGACGCCAGGGTATGGCTACACCTTC. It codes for CASSLTPGYGYTF.

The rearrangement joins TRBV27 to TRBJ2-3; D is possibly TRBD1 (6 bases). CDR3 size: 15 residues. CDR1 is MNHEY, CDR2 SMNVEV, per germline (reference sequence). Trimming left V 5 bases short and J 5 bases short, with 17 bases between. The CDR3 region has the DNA TGTGCCAGCAGTCGGGACACTCGACGGGGAGATACGCAGTATTTT. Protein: CASSRDTRRGDTQYF.

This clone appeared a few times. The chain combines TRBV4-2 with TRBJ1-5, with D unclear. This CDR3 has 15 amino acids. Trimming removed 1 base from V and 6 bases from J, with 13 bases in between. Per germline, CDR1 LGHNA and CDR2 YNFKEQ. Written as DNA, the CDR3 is TGTGCCAGCAGCCAAGGAATCACATCGCGTCAGCCCCAGCATTTT. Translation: CASSQGITSRQPQHF.

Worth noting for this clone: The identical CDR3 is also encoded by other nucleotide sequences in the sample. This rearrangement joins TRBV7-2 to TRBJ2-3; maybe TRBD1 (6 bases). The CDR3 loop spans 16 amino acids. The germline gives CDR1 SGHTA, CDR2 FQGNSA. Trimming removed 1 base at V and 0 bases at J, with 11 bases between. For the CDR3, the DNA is TGTGCCAGCAGCTTAGTAGGACAGAGGAGCACAGATACGCAGTATTTT. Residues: CASSLVGQRSTDTQYF.

The CDR3 here is CASSPRGGGLSTDTQYF. The CDR3 DNA reads TGTGCCAGCTCACCCCGAGGTGGAGGGCTTAGCACAGATACGCAGTATTTT. This chain uses TRBV18 with TRBJ2-3; maybe TRBD2 (6 bases). From germline, CDR1 is KGHSH and CDR2 LQKENI. V lost 3 bases and J lost 0, with 16 bases in between. The CDR3 is made up of 17 amino acids.

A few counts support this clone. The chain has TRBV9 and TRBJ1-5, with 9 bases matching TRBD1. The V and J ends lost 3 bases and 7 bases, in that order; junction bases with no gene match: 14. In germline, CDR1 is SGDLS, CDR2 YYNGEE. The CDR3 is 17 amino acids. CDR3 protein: CASSATFSGTGFQPQHF. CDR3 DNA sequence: TGTGCCAGCAGCGCAACGTTTTCAGGGACAGGGTTCCAGCCCCAGCATTTT.

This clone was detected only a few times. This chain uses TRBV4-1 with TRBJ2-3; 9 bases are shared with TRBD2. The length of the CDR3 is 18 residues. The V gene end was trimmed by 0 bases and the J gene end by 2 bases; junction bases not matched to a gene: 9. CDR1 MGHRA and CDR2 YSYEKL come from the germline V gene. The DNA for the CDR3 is TGCGCCAGCAGCCAAGATCCCGAGACTAGCGGATTCACAGATACGCAGTATTTT. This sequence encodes CASSQDPETSGFTDTQYF.